The clone carrying this TCR beta chain has more than one count but fewer than ten. Its target is unknown. Additional DNA sequences in this sample encode the identical CDR3. The sample comes from a study of shared clonotypes between healthy human individuals. Assay: immunoSEQ multiplex PCR; the TCRdb copy retains only in-frame clones and omits some. Among 900,000 to 1,200,000 clones listed, around three quarters were seen once. CDR1 and CDR2 (germline): SGHTA, FQGTGA. CDR3 length: 13 residues. With 2 bases removed from V and 4 bases from J, the gap between germline ends came to 8 bases. Notes on the study in general: Relative to their counterparts shared across all four donors, non-shared clonotypes exhibited diminished generation probabilities.

The origin of this receptor is a man aged 18-30 years in good health. Some clones in this sample may be carry-over from other donors' samples. The specimen was memory CD4+ T cells from PBMCs. The subset denotes: CD45RA-negative fraction. The V and J genes are TRBV7-3 and TRBJ2-5, with D possibly matching TRBD1 (5 bases). The DNA of the CDR3 is TGTGCCAGCAGCTTAGCTAGGGGAGAGACCCAGTACTTC. Encoded protein: CASSLARGETQYF.